Sequencing of this T cell receptor beta chain was carried out in a study of shared clonotypes between healthy human individuals. Study summary: The composition of the donors was a couple of women and a few men aged 18 to 49. The study, taken as a whole, reports: Generally, naive subsets (rather than memory subsets) showed larger estimated richness. Specimens sampled were limited to blood, with tissue repertoires likely differing. Clonotypes which were not shared had lower generation probabilities than clonotypes that all four donors shared.

CD8 cells classed as naive were CD45RO-negative and positively selected for CCR7, excluding terminally differentiated effector memory CD45RA+ cells. This CDR3 region has 15 residues. Germline CDR1 reads MNHEY; CDR2 reads SMNVEV (reference sequence). J was trimmed by 6 bases and V by 2 bases; bases with no gene match: 7. Note on this clone: Its antigen is currently unknown.

Clones were read by immunoSEQ multiplex PCR, and TCRdb kept only the in-frame ones, dropping some. This table has around 2.1 million clones, around 93% appearing once. The sequence was obtained from a young man in good health. Some clones in this sample may be carry-over from other donors' samples. Sequences were obtained from naive CD8+ T cells from PBMCs. V is TRBV27 and J is TRBJ2-1; 7 bases align to TRBD2. The CDR3 bases are TGTGCCAGCAGTTTAGGGGTCAGGACTAGCAATGAGCAGTTCTTC. Its protein product is CASSLGVRTSNEQFF.